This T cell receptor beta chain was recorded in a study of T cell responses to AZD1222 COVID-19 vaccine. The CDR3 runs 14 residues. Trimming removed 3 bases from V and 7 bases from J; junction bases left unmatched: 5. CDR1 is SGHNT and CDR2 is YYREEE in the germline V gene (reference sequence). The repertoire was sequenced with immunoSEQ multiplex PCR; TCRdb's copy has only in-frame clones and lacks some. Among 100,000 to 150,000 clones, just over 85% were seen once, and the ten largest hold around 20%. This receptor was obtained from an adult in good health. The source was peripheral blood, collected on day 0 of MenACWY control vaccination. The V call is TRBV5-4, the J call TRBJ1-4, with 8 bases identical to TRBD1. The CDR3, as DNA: TGTGCCAGCAGCTCTGGACAGGGTGGTGAAAAACTGTTTTTT. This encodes CASSSGQGGEKLFF.